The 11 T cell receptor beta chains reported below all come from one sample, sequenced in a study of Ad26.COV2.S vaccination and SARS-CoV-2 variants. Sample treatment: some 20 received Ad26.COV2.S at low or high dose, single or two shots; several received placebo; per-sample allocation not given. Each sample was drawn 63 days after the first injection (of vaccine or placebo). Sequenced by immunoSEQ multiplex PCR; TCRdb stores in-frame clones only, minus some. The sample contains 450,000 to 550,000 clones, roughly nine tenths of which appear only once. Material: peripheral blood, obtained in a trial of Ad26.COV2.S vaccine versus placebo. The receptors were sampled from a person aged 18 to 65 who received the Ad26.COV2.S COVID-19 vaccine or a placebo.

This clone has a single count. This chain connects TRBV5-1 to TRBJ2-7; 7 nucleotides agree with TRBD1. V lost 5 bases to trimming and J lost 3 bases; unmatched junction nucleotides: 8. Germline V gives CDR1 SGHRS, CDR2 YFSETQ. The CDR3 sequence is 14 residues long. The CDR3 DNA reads TGCGCCAGCAGAGAAACAGGGGACCTCTACGAGCAGTACTTC. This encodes CASRETGDLYEQYF.

The CDR3 coding sequence is TGCAGTGCTAGTAAGGGACTAGCGAACACCGGGGAGCTGTTTTTT. Its protein is CSASKGLANTGELFF. The chain uses TRBV20-1 and TRBJ2-2; 8 nucleotides align to TRBD2. V was clipped by 3 bases and J by 0 bases; unmatched bases: 3. The CDR3 loop spans 15 amino acids. The germline V gene encodes CDR1 DFQATT and CDR2 SNEGSKA (reference sequence).

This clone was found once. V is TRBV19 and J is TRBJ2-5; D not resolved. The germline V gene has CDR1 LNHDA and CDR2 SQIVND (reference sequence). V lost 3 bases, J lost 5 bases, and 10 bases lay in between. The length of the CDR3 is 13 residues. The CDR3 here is CASSIAVSETQYF. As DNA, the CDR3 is TGTGCCAGTAGTATTGCAGTATCGGAGACCCAGTACTTC. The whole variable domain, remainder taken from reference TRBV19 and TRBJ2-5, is DGGITQSPKYLFRKEGQNVTLSCEQNLNHDAMYWYRQDPGQGLRLIYYSQIVNDFQKGDIAEGYSVSREKKESFPLTVTSAQKNPTAFYLCASSIAVSETQYFGPGTRLLVL.

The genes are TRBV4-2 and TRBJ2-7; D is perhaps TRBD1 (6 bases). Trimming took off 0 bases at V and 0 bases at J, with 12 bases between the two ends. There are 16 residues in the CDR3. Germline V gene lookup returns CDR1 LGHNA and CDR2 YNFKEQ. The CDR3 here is CASSQDSGQISYEQYF. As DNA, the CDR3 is TGTGCCAGCAGCCAAGATTCAGGACAGATCTCCTACGAGCAGTACTTC.

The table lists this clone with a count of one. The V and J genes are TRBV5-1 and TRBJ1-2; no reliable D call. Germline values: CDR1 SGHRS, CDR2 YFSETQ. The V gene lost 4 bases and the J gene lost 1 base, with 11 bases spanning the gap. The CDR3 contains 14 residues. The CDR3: CASSDPRDNYGYTF. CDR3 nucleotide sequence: TGCGCCAGCAGCGACCCCCGGGATAACTATGGCTACACCTTC.

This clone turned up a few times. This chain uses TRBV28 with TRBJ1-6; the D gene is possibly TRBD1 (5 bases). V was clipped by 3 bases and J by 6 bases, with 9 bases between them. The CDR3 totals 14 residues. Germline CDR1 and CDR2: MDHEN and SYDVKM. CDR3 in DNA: TGTGCCAGCAGTTTGGGACTAGGTAATTCACCCCTCCACTTT. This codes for CASSLGLGNSPLHF.

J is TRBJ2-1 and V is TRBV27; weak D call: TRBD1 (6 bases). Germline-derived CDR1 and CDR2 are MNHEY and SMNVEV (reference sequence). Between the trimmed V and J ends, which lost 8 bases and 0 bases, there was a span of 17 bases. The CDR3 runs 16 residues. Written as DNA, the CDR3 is TGTGCCAGCTCCGGGCTGGGGGCCTTCTCCTACAATGAGCAGTTCTTC. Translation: CASSGLGAFSYNEQFF.

This chain's CDR3 is CSVEQSGNTIYF. DNA of the CDR3: TGCAGCGTTGAACAGAGTGGAAACACCATATATTTT. The chain is built from TRBV29-1 and TRBJ1-3; D call uncertain. The CDR3 is 12 amino acids. V lost 2 bases and J lost 3, with 5 bases in between. Germline lookup yields CDR1 SQVTM and CDR2 ANQGSEA.

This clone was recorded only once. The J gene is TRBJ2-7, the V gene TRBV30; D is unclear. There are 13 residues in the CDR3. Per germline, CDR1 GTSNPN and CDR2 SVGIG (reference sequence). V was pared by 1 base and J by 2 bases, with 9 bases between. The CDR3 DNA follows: TGTGCCTGGAGTGGGCAATTACCCTACGAGCAGTACTTC. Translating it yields CAWSGQLPYEQYF.

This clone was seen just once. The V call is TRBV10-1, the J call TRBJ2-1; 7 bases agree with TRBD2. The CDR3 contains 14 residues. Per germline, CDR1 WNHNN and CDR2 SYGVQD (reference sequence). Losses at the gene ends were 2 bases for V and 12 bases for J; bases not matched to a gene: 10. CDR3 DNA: TGCGCCAGCAGTGAGCGGGAGGCCAACGGCGTGCAGTTCTTC. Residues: CASSEREANGVQFF.

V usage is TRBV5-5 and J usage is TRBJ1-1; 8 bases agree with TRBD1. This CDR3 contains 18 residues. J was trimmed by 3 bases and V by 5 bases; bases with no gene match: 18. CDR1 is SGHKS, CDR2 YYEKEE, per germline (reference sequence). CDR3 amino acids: CASRELGAGGAEDTEAFF. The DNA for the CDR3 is TGTGCCAGCAGGGAATTGGGGGCAGGGGGCGCGGAAGACACTGAAGCTTTCTTT.